The T cell receptor beta chain under discussion was sequenced for a study of blood T cell repertoires in COVID-19. Study in general: COVID-19 samples, acute and convalescent, were from the United States, Italy and Spain. The cDNA or gDNA used as material had been derived from T cells, B-cell-depleted T cells, or PBMCs.

Sequenced by immunoSEQ multiplex PCR; TCRdb stores in-frame clones only, minus some. The repertoire includes about 100,000 clones, around four fifths of them detected once, and about 12% sits in the top ten. This CDR3 spans 16 amino acids. The sequence was obtained from an older woman with acute or convalescent COVID-19. The sequenced sample was peripheral blood. The V and J genes are TRBV21-1 and TRBJ1-1; the table's D call of TRBD1 was not tested on the DNA. TRBV21-1 has pseudogene status. The CDR3 region has the DNA TGTGCCAGCATTCCGTCGGCAGGGGCGAGGAACACTGAAGCTTTCTTT. Protein product: CASIPSAGARNTEAFF.